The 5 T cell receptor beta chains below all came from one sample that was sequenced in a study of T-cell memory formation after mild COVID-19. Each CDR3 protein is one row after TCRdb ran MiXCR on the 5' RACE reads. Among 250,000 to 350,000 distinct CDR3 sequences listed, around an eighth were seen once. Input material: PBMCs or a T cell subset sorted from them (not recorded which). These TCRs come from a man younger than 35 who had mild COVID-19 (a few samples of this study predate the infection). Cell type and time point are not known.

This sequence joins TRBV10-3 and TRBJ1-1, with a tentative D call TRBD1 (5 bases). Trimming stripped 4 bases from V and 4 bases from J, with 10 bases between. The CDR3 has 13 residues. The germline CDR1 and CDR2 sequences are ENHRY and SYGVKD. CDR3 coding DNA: TGTGCCATCAGTGTCCCGGGGGTCACTGAAGCTTTCTTT. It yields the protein CAISVPGVTEAFF.

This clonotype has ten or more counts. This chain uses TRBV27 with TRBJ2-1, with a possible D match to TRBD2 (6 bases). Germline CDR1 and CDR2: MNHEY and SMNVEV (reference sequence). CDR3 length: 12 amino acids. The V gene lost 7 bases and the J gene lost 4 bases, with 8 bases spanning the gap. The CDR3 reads CASTGGYNEQFF. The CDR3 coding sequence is TGTGCCAGCACCGGGGGATACAATGAGCAGTTCTTC.

CDR3 sequence reads: CSATPGLSYNEQFF. CDR3 DNA: TGCAGCGCCACCCCGGGGTTATCCTACAATGAGCAGTTCTTC. The chain employs TRBV29-1 and TRBJ2-1; D possibly corresponds to TRBD2 (5 bases). Germline CDR1 is SQVTM and CDR2 is ANQGSEA. This CDR3 has 14 amino acids. The V and J ends lost 7 bases and 1 base respectively, with 14 bases between them.

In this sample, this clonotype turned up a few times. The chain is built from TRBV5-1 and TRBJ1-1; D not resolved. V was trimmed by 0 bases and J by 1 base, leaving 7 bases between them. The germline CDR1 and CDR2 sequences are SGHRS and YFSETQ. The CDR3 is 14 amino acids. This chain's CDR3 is CASSLGWENTEAFF. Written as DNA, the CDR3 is TGCGCCAGCAGCTTGGGGTGGGAGAACACTGAAGCTTTCTTT.

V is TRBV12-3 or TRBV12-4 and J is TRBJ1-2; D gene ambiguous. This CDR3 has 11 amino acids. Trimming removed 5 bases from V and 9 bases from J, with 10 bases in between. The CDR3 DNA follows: TGTGCCAGCAGTATTACACAACGCTACACCTTC. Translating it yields CASSITQRYTF.